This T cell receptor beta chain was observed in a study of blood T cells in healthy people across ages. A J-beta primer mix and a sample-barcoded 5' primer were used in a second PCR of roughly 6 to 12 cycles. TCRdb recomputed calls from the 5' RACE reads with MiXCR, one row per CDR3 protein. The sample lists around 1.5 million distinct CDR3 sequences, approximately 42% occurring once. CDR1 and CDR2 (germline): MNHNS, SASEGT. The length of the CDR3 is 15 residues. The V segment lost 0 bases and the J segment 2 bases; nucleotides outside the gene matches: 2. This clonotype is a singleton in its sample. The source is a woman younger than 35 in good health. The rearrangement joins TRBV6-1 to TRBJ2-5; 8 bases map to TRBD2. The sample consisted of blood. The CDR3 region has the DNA TGTGCCAGCAGTGAAGCAGCGGGGGCTCAAGAGACCCAGTACTTC. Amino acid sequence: CASSEAAGAQETQYF.